This T cell receptor beta chain is from a study of T cell clonality in common variable immunodeficiency. Findings of the study overall: Fewer deletions and N-nucleotide insertions were reportedly seen in common variable immunodeficiency TCR beta sequences.

Generated by immunoSEQ multiplex PCR, the TCRdb table keeps only in-frame clones and is missing some. The repertoire consists of about 42,000 clones, none detected only once. From germline, CDR1 is SEHNR and CDR2 FQNEAQ (reference sequence). The length of the CDR3 is 14 residues. Unmatched junction bases numbered 3, after V lost 2 bases and J lost 3 bases. This clone was counted between two and nine times. Its cognate antigen is unknown. The observed sequence ends 3 residues before the CDR3 terminus, with the missing tail filled in from the germline J gene. The chain uses TRBV7-9 and TRBJ2-7; 8 bases agree with TRBD2. The receptor was derived from a person between 18 and 75 years old in good health. Sequenced: peripheral blood mononuclear cells. The sequenced CDR3 bases are TGTGCCAGCAGCTTAAGCGGGAGTAGCTACGAG. This encodes CASSLSGSSYE. The whole CDR3 protein is CASSLSGSSYEQYF.